This TCR beta chain was identified during a study of cytomegalovirus exposure and HLA in healthy donors. Study results and caveats: The authors enumerated roughly 180 TCR beta chains as linked to cytomegalovirus. The availability of immune exposure information extended only to CMV serostatus.

Notes on this clone: Its antigen is undetermined. The same CDR3 is also encoded by other DNA sequences in this sample.

Researchers ran the PCR with 60 Vbeta and 13 Jbeta primers. TCRdb's copy holds only in-frame clones and misses some; the assay was immunoSEQ multiplex PCR. This sample has approximately 180,000 clones, with roughly 83% found just once. Germline CDR1 reads SGDLS; CDR2 reads YYNGEE. The CDR3 length is 14 residues. The trim removed 4 bases at V and 6 bases at J, leaving 7 bases unmatched. The chain is built from TRBV9 and TRBJ1-5; 7 bases agree with TRBD1. The clonotype originates from a woman between 50 and 59 years old in good health and CMV-seronegative. Sequencing was done on a sample of PBMCs. CDR3 sequence (DNA): TGTGCCAGCAGCCCGGGACAGTCAGGTCAGCCCCAGCATTTT. Its translation: CASSPGQSGQPQHF.